This T cell receptor beta chain was sequenced for a study of response to subunit inactivated influenza vaccine. Germline CDR1 reads SQVTM; CDR2 reads ANQGSEA. Trimming shortened V by 6 bases and J by 0 bases, and 14 bases separated the two germline ends. CDR3 size: 14 residues. This clonotype was counted ten times or more. Its specificity is unknown. Points from the study as a whole: That few new T cells are recruited by each seasonal influenza vaccination was the authors' suggestion.

TCRdb independently ran MiXCR on the RT-PCR reads; one entry per CDR3 protein. The table lists hundreds of thousands of distinct CDR3 sequences, 16% of them singletons, with less than 4% in the top ten. V gene TRBV29-1 combines with J gene TRBJ2-5; D is possibly TRBD2 (5 bases). Sequencing used CD4+ T cells sorted from PBMCs, obtained about 23 months after vaccination. The clonotype originates from a man aged 50-75 years who received an inactivated influenza vaccine. The CDR3 protein is CSVGGRVYQETQYF. CDR3 DNA sequence: TGCAGCGTCGGCGGGCGTGTATACCAAGAGACCCAGTACTTC.